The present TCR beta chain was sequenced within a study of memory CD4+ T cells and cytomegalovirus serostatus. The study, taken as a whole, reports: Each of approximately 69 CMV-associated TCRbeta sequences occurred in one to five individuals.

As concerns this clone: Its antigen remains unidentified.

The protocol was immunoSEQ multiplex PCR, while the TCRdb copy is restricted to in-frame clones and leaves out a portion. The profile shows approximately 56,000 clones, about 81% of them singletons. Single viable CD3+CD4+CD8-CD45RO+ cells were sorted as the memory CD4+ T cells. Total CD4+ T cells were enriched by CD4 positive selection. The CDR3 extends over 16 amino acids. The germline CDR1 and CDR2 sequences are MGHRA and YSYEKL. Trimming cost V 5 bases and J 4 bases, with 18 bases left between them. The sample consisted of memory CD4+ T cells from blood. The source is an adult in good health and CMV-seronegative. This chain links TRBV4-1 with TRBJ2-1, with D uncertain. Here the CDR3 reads CASSGLGFFEYNEQFF. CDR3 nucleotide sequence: TGCGCCAGCAGCGGTCTAGGCTTCTTTGAGTACAATGAGCAGTTCTTC.